The T cell receptor (beta chain) under discussion was sequenced for a study of vaccination effects on CD4 cells after COVID-19. Overall study results and limits: Common cold coronaviruses were cross-recognized by only 1 of 255 vaccine-induced clones in healthy vaccinees.

This clone has only a few counts. As yet, its antigen is unknown. Peptide-pool stimulation followed by sequencing identified expanded antigen-specific CD4+ clonotypes in the ViraFEST assay. When ten to eleven days of culture had elapsed, CD4+ T cells were isolated. Each participant received a vaccine that was either BNT162b2 or mRNA-1273, given as two doses. About 1.8 million PBMC were seeded per well and grown in the presence of 10 IU/ml IL-2 and about 10 ug/ml peptides. Researchers swapped half the medium for IL-2 medium on both days 3 and 7. Repertoires were generated with immunoSEQ multiplex PCR, while TCRdb's copy carries only in-frame clones and drops some. The sample includes tens of thousands of clones, roughly 80% of them seen just once. The material sequenced was CD4+ T cells from PBMCs cultured with HCoV-OC43 spike peptides, taken after COVID-19 vaccination. The subset was: HCoV-OC43 spike overlapping peptide pool stimulation. The source is a human donor who received a COVID-19 vaccine.

CDR3 in amino acids: CASSPGQGATEAFF. The CDR3, as DNA: TGTGCCAGCAGCCCGGGACAGGGTGCCACTGAAGCTTTCTTT. This chain links TRBV5-6 with TRBJ1-1; 9 bases match TRBD1. Per the germline V gene, CDR1 is SGHDT and CDR2 is YYEEEE. The CDR3 spans 14 residues. Trimming at V came to 4 bases and at J to 4 bases, leaving 5 bases not matched to a gene.